A single sample gave rise to the 28 T cell receptor beta chains below, sequenced in a study of blood T cell repertoires in COVID-19. TCRdb's table, derived via immunoSEQ multiplex PCR, lists solely in-frame clones and lacks some. Of around 310,000 clones listed, around 89% are singletons. What was sequenced was PBMCs or T cells enriched from blood (not recorded which). The source of these receptors is a woman in her thirties or forties who had recovered from COVID-19.

With regard to this clone: Compared with germline, one end of the junction differs, possibly owing to a read error. The chain recombines TRBV6-5 with TRBJ2-1, with D maybe TRBD2 (6 bases). Looked up from germline, CDR1 is MNHEY and CDR2 is SVGAGI. This CDR3 comprises 16 residues. The DNA for the CDR3 is TGTGCCAGCAGCTACTCCTCACGCGGGGCCAGTGTTGAGCAGTTCTTC. This encodes CASSYSSRGASVEQFF.

The chain couples TRBV3-1 (or the pseudogene TRBV3-2) to TRBJ2-6, with 7 bases fitting TRBD1. Trimming took 0 bases from V and 13 from J; bases not matched to a gene: 15. Per the germline V gene, CDR1 is LGHDT and CDR2 is YNNKEL (reference sequence). This CDR3 is built from 17 residues. The CDR3 DNA is TGTGCCAGCAGCCAAGATTTGACGGGACAGAGATTTGGGGTCCTGACTTTC. This encodes CASSQDLTGQRFGVLTF.

This chain uses TRBV5-4 with TRBJ2-1; D is perhaps TRBD2 (5 bases). Trimming stripped 5 bases from V and 8 bases from J, with 14 bases between. The CDR3 sequence is 13 residues long. In germline, CDR1 is SGHNT, CDR2 YYREEE (reference sequence). The CDR3 DNA reads TGTGCCAGCAGTCTGACCGGGGTCCATGAGCAGTTCTTC. This sequence encodes CASSLTGVHEQFF.

The chain employs TRBV9 and TRBJ1-1; D is perhaps TRBD1 (6 bases). The CDR3 extends over 16 amino acids. V was trimmed by 4 bases and J by 5 bases, leaving 21 bases between them. Germline CDR1 SGDLS, CDR2 YYNGEE. CDR3 DNA sequence: TGTGCCAGCAGCCCGACCCGCAGGGGAAGTGGAACTGAAGCTTTCTTT. It specifies CASSPTRRGSGTEAFF.

V usage is TRBV7-8 and J usage is TRBJ2-3; D perhaps matches TRBD2 (7 bases). With 6 bases removed from V and 3 bases from J, the gap between germline ends came to 13 bases. This CDR3 is built from 14 residues. Germline values: CDR1 SGHVS, CDR2 FQNEAQ. The chain's CDR3 is CASSRGGVTDTQYF. CDR3 DNA: TGTGCCAGCAGTAGAGGGGGGGTAACAGATACGCAGTATTTT.

Of note for this clone: This sample includes further DNA sequences coding for the same CDR3. This CDR3 reads CASSVVGSGYTDTQYF. In DNA form, the CDR3 reads TGTGCCAGCAGCGTAGTTGGATCGGGATACACAGATACGCAGTATTTT. The chain carries TRBV9 and TRBJ2-3; D might be TRBD2 (5 bases). The V end lost 0 bases, the J end lost 2 bases, and 13 bases lay between the germline ends. Germline CDR1 is SGDLS and CDR2 is YYNGEE. CDR3 length: 16 residues.

The rearrangement joins TRBV7-2 to TRBJ2-5, with TRBD2 matching 7 bases. Trimming took 6 bases from V and 1 from J; bases not matched to a gene: 11. The CDR3 sequence is 16 residues long. CDR1 SGHTA and CDR2 FQGNSA come from the germline V gene. Written as DNA, the CDR3 is TGTGCCAGCAGTGTGGCCCTACTAGCGCTCCAAGAGACCCAGTACTTC. It encodes CASSVALLALQETQYF.

V usage is TRBV27 and J usage is TRBJ2-7, with D maybe TRBD1 (6 bases). This CDR3 has 14 residues. The V end lost 2 bases, the J end lost 2 bases, and 10 bases lay between the germline ends. Germline-derived CDR1 and CDR2 are MNHEY and SMNVEV (reference sequence). The CDR3 loop reads CASSLGQSTYEQYF. Written as DNA, the CDR3 is TGTGCCAGCAGTTTAGGACAGAGCACCTACGAGCAGTACTTC.

The chain links TRBV19 to TRBJ2-1, with D tentatively TRBD2 (6 bases). CDR3 length equals 13 residues. Trimming took 7 bases from V and 4 from J, leaving 11 bases between them. Per the germline V gene, CDR1 is LNHDA and CDR2 is SQIVND (reference sequence). This CDR3 reads CASTLGGYNEQFF. The CDR3 bases are TGTGCCAGTACCCTGGGGGGATACAATGAGCAGTTCTTC.

The gene calls are TRBV11-3 and TRBJ1-4; no definite D call. V lost 8 bases to trimming and J lost 0 bases, with 10 bases between them. Germline values: CDR1 SGHNT, CDR2 YENEEA. This CDR3 is built from 14 residues. The CDR3 loop reads CASSSVTTNEKLFF. In nucleotides, the CDR3 is TGTGCCAGCTCCAGCGTTACAACTAATGAAAAACTGTTTTTT.

V is TRBV9 and J is TRBJ1-1; D unresolved. The CDR3 totals 14 residues. V lost 0 bases and J lost 3, with 9 bases in between. CDR1 is SGDLS, CDR2 YYNGEE, per germline. The CDR3: CASSVAGKDTEAFF. For the CDR3, the DNA is TGTGCCAGCAGCGTAGCCGGGAAGGACACTGAAGCTTTCTTT.

This chain connects TRBV19 to TRBJ1-1; tentatively, D is TRBD1 (5 bases). Trimming left V 10 bases short and J 0 bases short, with 12 bases between. The CDR3 loop spans 13 amino acids. Germline V CDR1 and CDR2: LNHDA, SQIVND (reference sequence). CDR3 residues: CATQGGVNTEAFF. The CDR3 nucleotides read TGTGCCACCCAGGGAGGGGTGAACACTGAAGCTTTCTTT.

The chain combines TRBV6-5 with TRBJ1-2; 7 bases are shared with TRBD1. The V gene end was trimmed by 4 bases and the J gene end by 4 bases; junction bases not matched to a gene: 3. The CDR3 is made up of 13 amino acids. The germline gives CDR1 MNHEY, CDR2 SVGAGI. The CDR3 coding sequence is TGTGCCAGCAGTTTACAGGGGTTCTATGGCTACACCTTC. Translating gives CASSLQGFYGYTF.

The table lists this clone with a count of one. This chain joins TRBV4-1 and TRBJ1-3; maybe TRBD1 (5 bases). CDR3 length equals 16 residues. Germline values: CDR1 MGHRA, CDR2 YSYEKL. Trimming pared 2 bases from V and 1 base from J, leaving 12 bases between. This chain's CDR3 is CASSQFPDSSGNTIYF. CDR3 bases: TGCGCCAGCAGCCAATTCCCCGACAGTTCTGGAAACACCATATATTTT.

The chain links TRBV12-3 or TRBV12-4 to TRBJ2-1, with D perhaps TRBD1 (7 bases). The CDR3 spans 13 residues. Trimming stripped 7 bases from V and 6 bases from J, with 13 bases between. This CDR3 reads CASTPRDSNEQFF. The CDR3 region has the DNA TGTGCCAGCACACCGCGGGACAGCAATGAGCAGTTCTTC.

The sample holds one count of this clone. CDR3 DNA: TGTGCCAGCAGCCTTACCCCCGGGGGAGGAGAGACCCAGTACTTC. Translated, it gives CASSLTPGGGETQYF. The rearrangement links TRBV9 to TRBJ2-5; tentatively, D is TRBD2 (6 bases). The CDR3 is made up of 15 amino acids. Trimming took off 4 bases at V and 4 bases at J, with 17 bases between the two ends. Germline-derived CDR1 and CDR2 are SGDLS and YYNGEE.

The rearrangement links TRBV19 to TRBJ1-2, with D uncertain. Trimming stripped 8 bases from V and 3 bases from J, with 22 bases between. CDR1 LNHDA and CDR2 SQIVND come from the germline V gene (reference sequence). CDR3 length equals 16 residues. In nucleotides, the CDR3 is TGTGCCAGTCACCCATCGGCGGGCTACTTGCACTATGGCTACACCTTC. Amino acid sequence: CASHPSAGYLHYGYTF.

About this clone: Different DNA sequences within this sample yield the same CDR3. V is TRBV7-8 and J is TRBJ1-1; D is undetermined. Trimming pared 2 bases from V and 0 bases from J, leaving 4 bases between. The CDR3 sequence is 13 residues long. CDR1 SGHVS and CDR2 FQNEAQ come from the germline V gene. The CDR3 nucleotides read TGTGCCAGCAGCTTATCGTTGAACACTGAAGCTTTCTTT. Encoded protein: CASSLSLNTEAFF.

The CDR3 is CASTVTGGPYEQYF. For the CDR3, the DNA is TGTGCCAGTACGGTAACGGGAGGGCCCTACGAGCAGTACTTC. The rearrangement joins TRBV19 to TRBJ2-7; 8 positions agree with TRBD2. From germline, CDR1 is LNHDA and CDR2 SQIVND (reference sequence). CDR3 length: 14 residues. Trimming took 7 bases from V and 2 from J; bases not matched to a gene: 7.

In its sample, this clone was seen once. The chain employs TRBV5-4 and TRBJ1-6, with a possible D match to TRBD1 (6 bases). The CDR3 has 14 residues. Germline CDR1 SGHNT, CDR2 YYREEE (reference sequence). Trimming took off 1 base at V and 8 bases at J, with 10 bases between the two ends. The CDR3: CASSLTGLDSPLHF. CDR3 coding DNA: TGTGCCAGCAGCTTGACAGGGTTGGATTCACCCCTCCACTTT.

V and J are TRBV12-3 or TRBV12-4 and TRBJ2-7; D possibly corresponds to TRBD1 (5 bases). This CDR3 is 13 amino acids long. Trimming took off 4 bases at V and 0 bases at J, with 7 bases between the two ends. The CDR3 is CASSSGNSYEQYF. For the CDR3, the DNA is TGTGCCAGCAGTTCAGGGAACTCCTACGAGCAGTACTTC.

The chain combines TRBV9 with TRBJ1-5; the D is unclear. Germline values: CDR1 SGDLS, CDR2 YYNGEE. The ends were cut back, 0 bases at V and 7 bases at J, with 11 bases in the middle. The CDR3 spans 14 residues. This CDR3 reads CASSVAGSNQPQHF. CDR3 DNA: TGTGCCAGCAGCGTAGCGGGGTCTAACCAGCCCCAGCATTTT.

The chain carries TRBV5-4 and TRBJ1-4; D is unresolved. Trimming left V 3 bases short and J 8 bases short, with 17 bases between. The CDR3 is 15 amino acids. Per the germline V gene, CDR1 is SGHNT and CDR2 is YYREEE (reference sequence). CDR3 loop: CASSSRREIGEKLFF. Here the CDR3 DNA reads TGTGCCAGCAGCTCGCGTCGGGAGATAGGCGAAAAACTGTTTTTT.

V and J are TRBV11-3 and TRBJ2-1, with 10 nucleotides matching TRBD2. The J segment lost 7 bases and the V segment lost 0 bases, leaving 6 bases of the junction unmatched. This CDR3 is 16 amino acids long. CDR1 SGHNT and CDR2 YENEEA come from the germline V gene. The CDR3 spells CASSLDVAGGRNEQFF. The CDR3 DNA reads as TGTGCCAGCAGCTTAGATGTAGCGGGAGGTCGGAATGAGCAGTTCTTC.

V and J are TRBV4-2 and TRBJ2-3, with 7 bases that match TRBD1. The CDR3 runs 20 residues. V shed 0 bases, J shed 4 bases, and the junction held 19 bases outside the gene matches. Germline V gives CDR1 LGHNA, CDR2 YNFKEQ. CDR3 residues: CASSQDVKGGAKRRPDTQYF. The DNA for the CDR3 is TGTGCCAGCAGCCAAGACGTGAAAGGGGGCGCCAAACGAAGGCCAGATACGCAGTATTTT.

The chain is built from TRBV29-1 and TRBJ1-6; 8 nucleotides align to TRBD1. Germline V gives CDR1 SQVTM, CDR2 ANQGSEA. The CDR3 is made up of 13 amino acids. J was trimmed by 6 bases and V by 7 bases; bases with no gene match: 5. CDR3: CSARQGPNSPLHF. The CDR3 DNA reads as TGCAGCGCACGACAGGGGCCTAATTCACCCCTCCACTTT. Variable domain in full (rest from reference TRBV29-1 and TRBJ1-6): SAVISQKPSRDICQRGTSLTIQCQVDSQVTMMFWYRQQPGQSLTLIATANQGSEATYESGFVIDKFPISRPNLTFSTLTVSNMSPEDSSIYLCSARQGPNSPLHFGNGTRLTVT.

The chain joins TRBV5-1 to TRBJ2-7; 9 positions agree with TRBD1. Germline CDR1 reads SGHRS; CDR2 reads YFSETQ. The J segment lost 3 bases and the V segment lost 4 bases, leaving 8 bases of the junction unmatched. The CDR3 consists of 15 residues. This chain's CDR3 is CASSKGQGSGYEQYF. In DNA, the CDR3 is TGCGCCAGCAGCAAGGGACAGGGTAGTGGCTACGAGCAGTACTTC.

The chain joins TRBV4-1 to TRBJ2-7, with TRBD2 matching 7 bases. Germline V gene sequence: CDR1 MGHRA, CDR2 YSYEKL. The V and J ends lost 4 bases and 0 bases, in that order; junction bases with no gene match: 9. CDR3 length: 16 residues. The CDR3 reads CASSPWGLADSYEQYF. CDR3 in DNA: TGCGCCAGCAGCCCTTGGGGCCTAGCGGACTCCTACGAGCAGTACTTC.